This T cell receptor beta chain was retrieved from a study of OX40 agonist ivuxolimab in advanced cancers. Sequenced by immunoSEQ multiplex PCR; TCRdb stores in-frame clones only, minus some. Here the sample spans more than 50,000 clones, roughly 87% being singletons. The germline CDR1 and CDR2 sequences are MGHRA and YSYEKL. The CDR3 loop spans 14 amino acids. The V gene lost 1 base and the J gene lost 0 bases, with 7 bases spanning the gap. In its sample, this clone was seen a few times. The sequencing here drew on CD4+ or CD8+ T cells sorted from blood, taken in a trial of the OX40 agonist ivuxolimab. The receptor was derived from an adult with an advanced solid tumor such as melanoma, head and neck, liver or kidney cancer. The chain uses TRBV4-1 and TRBJ2-7; TRBD1 or TRBD2 may be the D gene (5 bases each). This chain's CDR3 is CASSQVGGSYEQYF. The CDR3 nucleotides read TGCGCCAGCAGCCAAGTTGGGGGCTCCTACGAGCAGTACTTC.